The 27 T cell receptor beta chains in this list originate from one sample, sequenced in a study of spatial heterogeneity in lung cancer (dated by TCRdb to the late 2010s). Library prep was done by 5' RACE. Instrument on record: NextSeq 500. The raw public reads went through TCRdb reprocessing: fastp at Q25, MiXCR clone calling, in-frame beta chains kept. Identical CDR3 proteins give one entry, which carries the most common genes and DNA. The sample contains roughly 21,000 distinct CDR3 sequences, approximately 3% of them found a single time. Jointly, the top ten make up 29% of the sample. Taken with the paper, the label for time point translates to: sample taken at primary tumor resection. TCR sequencing used whole RNA extracted from tumor and nontumor lung tissue, or from cryopreserved PBMC samples, without cell sorting. Sequenced material: PBMCs, taken at surgery. Receptors originate from a female donor with early-stage non-small cell lung cancer.

CDR3 sequence reads: CASSTPDRGPLAHQFF. The CDR3 nucleotides are TGTGCCAGCAGCACCCCGGACAGGGGGCCTCTGGCCCACCAGTTCTTC. V gene TRBV5-4 combines with J gene TRBJ2-1; TRBD1 agrees at 11 bases. The CDR3 is 16 amino acids. Trimming at V came to 4 bases and at J to 13 bases, leaving 16 bases not matched to a gene. The germline CDR1 and CDR2 sequences are SGHNT and YYREEE (reference sequence).

This clonotype was counted only a few times. The V call is TRBV27, the J call TRBJ2-2; 8 bases map to TRBD2. The CDR3 length is 16 residues. Germline V gene sequence: CDR1 MNHEY, CDR2 SMNVEV (reference sequence). V shed 5 bases, J shed 6 bases, and the junction held 11 bases outside the gene matches. CDR3 nucleotide sequence: TGTGCCAGCAGTATCCTTGCGGGAGGAGGCCCCGGGGAGCTGTTTTTT. It codes for CASSILAGGGPGELFF.

In its sample, this clonotype was seen a few times. A junction end diverges from the germline sequence, so it may reflect a read error. The gene calls are TRBV11-2 and TRBJ2-1; 12 bases match TRBD2. Germline V gene lookup returns CDR1 SGHAT and CDR2 FQNNGV. The CDR3 contains 14 residues. The CDR3 sequence: CASSSPSGRALWVF. CDR3 bases: TGTGCCAGCAGCTCCCCTAGCGGGAGGGCCCTTTGGGTCTTC.

This clonotype was counted ten times or more. The chain couples TRBV19 to TRBJ1-5, with a weak D call TRBD1 (5 bases). The germline V and J ends were trimmed by 11 bases and 0 bases, with 17 bases remaining between them. The CDR3 totals 15 residues. CDR1 LNHDA and CDR2 SQIVND come from the germline V gene (reference sequence). This CDR3 is CAGAGGRNSNQPQHF. Written as DNA, the CDR3 is TGTGCCGGGGCGGGTGGGCGTAATAGCAATCAGCCCCAGCATTTT.

The chain couples TRBV4-1 to TRBJ2-1, with 11 bases matching TRBD2. This CDR3 has 18 residues. V dropped 3 bases and J dropped 9; count of bases not matched to a gene: 16. Germline lookup yields CDR1 MGHRA and CDR2 YSYEKL. The CDR3 bases are TGCGCCAGCAGCCAGCCTTCCCTACTAGCGGGAGTTGTTAGTGAGCAGTTCTTC. Protein: CASSQPSLLAGVVSEQFF.

This clonotype was picked up many times. J is TRBJ1-1 and V is TRBV11-2; TRBD1 might be the D (5 bases). The V end was cut by 6 bases, the J end by 0 bases, with 14 bases between. The CDR3 loop spans 15 amino acids. Germline V gene lookup returns CDR1 SGHAT and CDR2 FQNNGV. This chain's CDR3 is CASRRDGVMNTEAFF. CDR3 DNA sequence: TGTGCCAGCAGAAGGGACGGAGTCATGAACACTGAAGCTTTCTTT.

This clonotype was seen repeatedly, ten times or more. The chain uses TRBV29-1 and TRBJ1-2, with TRBD1 identical over 7 bases. V was pared by 2 bases and J by 8 bases, with 8 bases of the junction left unmatched. Germline CDR1 and CDR2: SQVTM and ANQGSEA. CDR3 length: 13 amino acids. DNA of the CDR3: TGCAGCGTTGAACAGGACAGGCGCGAAGGCTACACCTTC. Amino acid sequence: CSVEQDRREGYTF.

This clonotype is termed medium-sized. The CDR3 sequence: CAIGDLSSTDTQYF. The CDR3 nucleotides read TGTGCCATCGGCGACCTTTCTAGCACAGATACGCAGTATTTT. The chain combines TRBV10-3 with TRBJ2-3; D not certain. Trimming took off 8 bases at V and 0 bases at J, with 12 bases between the two ends. Germline CDR1 and CDR2: ENHRY and SYGVKD. This CDR3 spans 14 amino acids.

This clonotype was observed many times. The rearrangement joins TRBV7-6 to TRBJ2-1; 7 bases fit TRBD2. Germline CDR1 and CDR2: SGHVS and FNYEAQ. With V trimmed by 2 bases and J by 5 bases, 3 bases remained unmatched. The CDR3 loop spans 14 amino acids. In nucleotides, the CDR3 is TGTGCCAGCAGCTTAAGGGCGGGGGACAATGAGCAGTTCTTC. Protein sequence: CASSLRAGDNEQFF.

At least ten counts were recorded for this clonotype. The V call is TRBV19, the J call TRBJ2-7; no reliable D call. The V end was cut by 6 bases, the J end by 0 bases, with 12 bases between. Germline CDR1 LNHDA, CDR2 SQIVND (reference sequence). The length of the CDR3 is 14 residues. CDR3 DNA sequence: TGTGCCAGTAGAAGAACTCCTGGCTCCTACGAGCAGTACTTC. Encoded protein: CASRRTPGSYEQYF.

This clonotype was observed many times. V usage is TRBV10-2 and J usage is TRBJ2-5, with D perhaps TRBD1 or TRBD2 (5 bases each). The ends were cut back, 6 bases at V and 5 bases at J, with 13 bases in the middle. The CDR3 extends over 13 amino acids. Germline lookup yields CDR1 WSHSY and CDR2 SAAADI. CDR3 in amino acids: CASSVAWGETQYF. Here the CDR3 DNA reads TGCGCCAGCAGCGTGGCCTGGGGGGAGACCCAGTACTTC.

This rearrangement joins TRBV4-1 to TRBJ2-3; tentatively, D is TRBD1 or TRBD2 (5 bases each). Between the trimmed V and J ends, which lost 2 bases and 0 bases, there was a span of 15 bases. This CDR3 region has 17 residues. CDR1 is MGHRA, CDR2 YSYEKL, per germline. The CDR3 region is CASSQINRDQSTDTQYF. CDR3 sequence (DNA): TGCGCCAGCAGCCAAATAAACCGGGACCAAAGCACAGATACGCAGTATTTT.

This clonotype came up many times. The chain uses TRBV2 and TRBJ1-2, with 7 bases identical to TRBD1. Germline V lookup: CDR1 SNHLY, CDR2 FYNNEI. This CDR3 contains 10 residues. The trim removed 11 bases at V and 6 bases at J, leaving 3 bases unmatched. CDR3 DNA sequence: TGTGCCTACAGGGGAAATGGCTACACCTTC. Protein sequence: CAYRGNGYTF.

This clonotype was detected ten times or more. The chain combines TRBV24-1 with TRBJ1-2; TRBD1 matches 10 bases. The CDR3 is 14 residues long. With V trimmed by 4 bases and J by 7 bases, 5 bases remained unmatched. The germline CDR1 and CDR2 sequences are KGHDR and SFDVKD. As DNA, the CDR3 is TGTGCCACCAGTGACTCCGGGACAGGGGCTGGCTACACCTTC. Translation gives CATSDSGTGAGYTF.

Many counts were recorded for this clonotype. The rearrangement links TRBV5-5 to TRBJ2-7, with 8 bases fitting TRBD1. Trimming at V came to 3 bases and at J to 4 bases, leaving 9 bases not matched to a gene. CDR3 size: 15 residues. Germline V CDR1 and CDR2: SGHKS, YYEKEE (reference sequence). In nucleotides, the CDR3 is TGTGCCAGCAGCTCATCCACGGACAGGGTTTACGAGCAGTACTTC. It translates to CASSSSTDRVYEQYF. The variable domain in full, completed from reference TRBV5-5 and TRBJ2-7, reads DAGVTQSPTHLIKTRGQQVTLRCSPISGHKSVSWYQQVLGQGPQFIFQYYEKEERGRGNFPDRFSARQFPNYSSELNVNALLLGDSALYLCASSSSTDRVYEQYFGPGTRLTVT.

There are many counts of this clonotype. The J gene is TRBJ1-5, the V gene TRBV6-5, with 10 bases lining up with TRBD1. Looked up from germline, CDR1 is MNHEY and CDR2 is SVGAGI. This CDR3 is 20 amino acids long. Trimming at V came to 2 bases and at J to 6 bases, leaving 19 bases not matched to a gene. As DNA, the CDR3 is TGTGCCAGCAGTTACAGGTGGGACAGGGGACTGAAGGCGGGGGCTCAGCCCCAGCATTTT. Protein product: CASSYRWDRGLKAGAQPQHF.

This clonotype was detected many times. The chain employs TRBV19 and TRBJ2-1, with D possibly TRBD2 on 6 matching bases. V was clipped by 4 bases and J by 4 bases, with 14 bases between them. Germline values: CDR1 LNHDA, CDR2 SQIVND (reference sequence). This CDR3 region has 15 residues. CDR3 protein: CASSTGSGTYNEQFF. CDR3 sequence (DNA): TGTGCCAGTAGTACGGGGTCAGGGACTTACAATGAGCAGTTCTTC.

This clonotype was seen many times. V usage is TRBV27 and J usage is TRBJ2-3, with TRBD1 matching over 8 bases. Per germline, CDR1 MNHEY and CDR2 SMNVEV (reference sequence). Trimming at V came to 5 bases and at J to 4 bases, leaving 8 bases not matched to a gene. The CDR3 extends over 15 amino acids. CDR3 protein: CASSPSGQGSDTQYF. CDR3 in DNA: TGTGCCAGCAGTCCCTCCGGACAGGGATCAGATACGCAGTATTTT.

This chain joins TRBV10-3 and TRBJ2-1; 10 nucleotides match TRBD2. The germline gives CDR1 ENHRY, CDR2 SYGVKD. V lost 3 bases, J lost 5 bases, and 10 bases stayed unmatched. The CDR3 loop spans 17 amino acids. DNA for the CDR3: TGTGCCATCAGTGATCCCCGTAGGCTAGCGGGAGACAATGAGCAGTTCTTC. This sequence encodes CAISDPRRLAGDNEQFF.

This clonotype was seen repeatedly, ten times or more. The rearrangement joins TRBV20-1 to TRBJ2-2; TRBD2 might be the D (6 bases). Per the germline V gene, CDR1 is DFQATT and CDR2 is SNEGSKA (reference sequence). Trimming shortened V by 3 bases and J by 5 bases, and 13 bases separated the two germline ends. The CDR3 is 14 amino acids. Here the CDR3 reads CSASWAAGTGELFF. The DNA of the CDR3 is TGCAGTGCTAGCTGGGCGGCGGGGACCGGGGAGCTGTTTTTT.

The gene calls are TRBV12-3 or TRBV12-4 and TRBJ2-1; possible D gene TRBD1, 5 bases. This CDR3 region has 13 residues. Trimming cost V 1 base and J 9 bases, with 10 bases left between them. CDR3 amino acids: CASSLGQGGEQFF. The CDR3 nucleotides are TGTGCCAGCAGTTTAGGTCAGGGCGGTGAGCAGTTCTTC.

The table lists this clonotype with many counts. The rearrangement links TRBV7-2 to TRBJ2-4; the match to TRBD2 covers 11 bases. From germline, CDR1 is SGHTA and CDR2 FQGNSA. The CDR3 contains 19 residues. V shed 4 bases, J shed 3 bases, and the junction held 14 bases outside the gene matches. The CDR3 is CASSYSPLAGAPGKNIQYF. CDR3 nucleotide sequence: TGTGCCAGCAGCTACTCTCCACTAGCGGGAGCCCCGGGCAAAAACATTCAGTACTTC. Drawing the rest from reference TRBV7-2 and TRBJ2-4, the complete variable domain is GAGVSQSPSNKVTEKGKDVELRCDPISGHTALYWYRQSLGQGLEFLIYFQGNSAPDKSGLPSDRFSAERTGGSVSTLTIQRTQQEDSAVYLCASSYSPLAGAPGKNIQYFGAGTRLSVL.

This clonotype was seen many times. The chain couples TRBV23-1 to TRBJ2-3; 9 bases align to TRBD1. TRBV23-1 is identified as an open reading frame with a role that is uncertain. This CDR3 spans 14 amino acids. After removal of 3 bases from V and 5 bases from J, the junction contained 3 bases not matched to a gene. CDR3 nucleotide sequence: TGCGCCAGCAGTCAGGGACAGGGAGGAGATACGCAGTATTTT. It specifies CASSQGQGGDTQYF.

This clonotype was seen at least ten times. The chain uses TRBV27 and TRBJ2-7, with 9 bases aligning to TRBD1. Trimming took 5 bases from V and 2 from J; bases not matched to a gene: 7. Germline V gene sequence: CDR1 MNHEY, CDR2 SMNVEV (reference sequence). The length of the CDR3 is 15 residues. CDR3 bases: TGTGCCAGCAGTACGGGGACAGGGAAAGCCTACGAGCAGTACTTC. This codes for CASSTGTGKAYEQYF.

This chain links TRBV19 with TRBJ2-2; D uncertain. The V gene lost 5 bases and the J gene lost 0 bases, with 10 bases spanning the gap. The CDR3 has 15 residues. The germline V gene encodes CDR1 LNHDA and CDR2 SQIVND (reference sequence). The CDR3 spells CASSYGQANTGELFF. The CDR3 DNA reads as TGTGCCAGTAGTTATGGGCAGGCGAACACCGGGGAGCTGTTTTTT.

Only a few counts were recorded for this clonotype. This chain links TRBV2 with TRBJ2-3; D perhaps matches TRBD2 (5 bases). The germline V gene encodes CDR1 SNHLY and CDR2 FYNNEI. Trimming removed 6 bases at V and 5 bases at J, with 15 bases between. This CDR3 comprises 14 residues. This CDR3 is CASREERLVDTQYF. The CDR3 DNA reads TGTGCCAGCAGGGAGGAGCGGTTGGTAGATACGCAGTATTTT. The full variable domain, completed using reference TRBV2 and TRBJ2-3, is EPEVTQTPSHQVTQMGQEVILRCVPISNHLYFYWYRQILGQKVEFLVSFYNNEISEKSEIFDDQFSVERPDGSNFTLKIRSTKLEDSAMYFCASREERLVDTQYFGPGTRLTVL.

The sample holds many counts of this clonotype. V usage is TRBV5-1 and J usage is TRBJ2-3; 7 nucleotides agree with TRBD1. From germline, CDR1 is SGHRS and CDR2 YFSETQ. This CDR3 comprises 15 residues. V shed 0 bases, J shed 0 bases, and the junction held 1 base outside the gene matches. The DNA of the CDR3 is TGCGCCAGCAGCTTGGCACAGGGGAGCACAGATACGCAGTATTTT. Translation gives CASSLAQGSTDTQYF. Together with reference TRBV5-1 and TRBJ2-3, the CDR3 gives the full variable domain: KAGVTQTPRYLIKTRGQQVTLSCSPISGHRSVSWYQQTPGQGLQFLFEYFSETQRNKGNFPGRFSGRQFSNSRSEMNVSTLELGDSALYLCASSLAQGSTDTQYFGPGTRLTVL.